The 20 T cell receptor beta chains presented below share a single source sample, sequenced in a study of yellow fever vaccine responses in identical twins. Using its own MiXCR run on the RT-PCR reads, TCRdb lists one record per CDR3 protein. The data contain over 5,500 distinct CDR3 sequences, 80% to 85% of them singletons. This specimen consisted of T cells from blood (PBMCs), unsorted or a sorted subset (not recorded which), obtained before or after yellow fever vaccination (not recorded which). The source of these receptors is a woman in her late teens or twenties who received the yellow fever vaccine.

CDR3 DNA sequence: TGTGCCAGCAGCTTAGGGGACAGGGTTGAGCAGTACTTC. Translating it yields CASSLGDRVEQYF. The chain links TRBV11-2 to TRBJ2-7; 9 nucleotides agree with TRBD1. The junction had 2 bases not matched to a gene; V was cut back by 1 base and J by 7 bases. Germline CDR1 SGHAT, CDR2 FQNNGV. The CDR3 totals 13 residues.

The chain joins TRBV19 to TRBJ1-3; D might be TRBD1 (6 bases). Trimming stripped 8 bases from V and 8 bases from J, with 13 bases between. CDR1 and CDR2 (germline): LNHDA, SQIVND (reference sequence). CDR3 size: 12 residues. The CDR3, as DNA: TGTGCCAGTGGCTATCCAGGGGACACCATATATTTT. Its translation is CASGYPGDTIYF.

V and J are TRBV29-1 and TRBJ2-7; TRBD2 aligns across 13 bases. Losses at the gene ends were 3 bases for V and 4 bases for J; bases not matched to a gene: 0. The CDR3 contains 13 residues. Germline CDR1 is SQVTM and CDR2 is ANQGSEA. DNA of the CDR3: TGCAGCGTTGAGGGACTAGCGGGATACGAGCAGTACTTC. Protein: CSVEGLAGYEQYF.

The V call is TRBV11-2, the J call TRBJ2-5, with TRBD2 matching 11 bases. Germline CDR1 SGHAT, CDR2 FQNNGV. The CDR3 runs to 18 residues. The V segment lost 5 bases and the J segment 0 bases; nucleotides outside the gene matches: 11. The CDR3 DNA reads as TGTGCCAGCAGCGGCCCAACGGGACTAGCGGAATACCAAGAGACCCAGTACTTC. Protein sequence: CASSGPTGLAEYQETQYF.

The rearrangement uses TRBV7-9 and TRBJ2-3; TRBD2 might be the D (6 bases). The CDR3 is made up of 14 amino acids. CDR1 and CDR2 (germline): SEHNR, FQNEAQ (reference sequence). V was trimmed by 5 bases and J by 4 bases, leaving 13 bases between them. The CDR3: CASSPRLEPDTQYF. In nucleotides, the CDR3 is TGTGCCAGCAGCCCTCGACTAGAACCAGATACGCAGTATTTT.

V gene TRBV25-1 combines with J gene TRBJ2-7, with D possibly matching TRBD2 (6 bases). The CDR3 consists of 14 residues. Trimming shortened V by 4 bases and J by 3 bases, and 13 bases separated the two germline ends. CDR1 and CDR2 from the germline V gene are MGHDK and SYGVNS. The CDR3 DNA is TGTGCCAGCAGTGTACCCTCGGAGGGCTACGAGCAGTACTTC. This codes for CASSVPSEGYEQYF.

The V call is TRBV7-3, the J call TRBJ2-3; 9 nucleotides align to TRBD2. The germline V gene encodes CDR1 SGHTA and CDR2 FQGTGA. Trimming cost V 2 bases and J 6 bases; bases outside gene matches: 6. This CDR3 has 15 residues. The CDR3 DNA reads TGTGCCAGCAGCTTATGGAGCGGGGGGCATGATACGCAGTATTTT. It codes for CASSLWSGGHDTQYF.

The chain has TRBV4-2 and TRBJ1-4; no firm D call. Germline values: CDR1 LGHNA, CDR2 YNFKEQ. The CDR3 is 16 amino acids. Trimming removed 0 bases at V and 5 bases at J, with 13 bases between. The CDR3 protein is CASSQDLSLVNEKLFF. CDR3 bases: TGTGCCAGCAGCCAAGATCTCAGCCTGGTAAATGAAAAACTGTTTTTT.

V is TRBV29-1 and J is TRBJ2-7; D is ambiguous. The germline V and J ends were trimmed by 4 bases and 2 bases, with 12 bases remaining between them. This CDR3 has 13 residues. CDR1 SQVTM and CDR2 ANQGSEA come from the germline V gene. CDR3 coding DNA: TGCAGCGTTGTTCGCGACCGAACCTACGAGCAGTACTTC. As protein: CSVVRDRTYEQYF.

The chain recombines TRBV11-3 with TRBJ2-7; D is undetermined. The germline gives CDR1 SGHNT, CDR2 YENEEA. V dropped 6 bases and J dropped 2 bases, with 17 bases sitting between them. The CDR3 loop spans 15 amino acids. CDR3 sequence: CASSSPGVAPYEQYF. In DNA form, the CDR3 reads TGTGCCAGCAGTTCCCCCGGAGTAGCCCCCTACGAGCAGTACTTC.

This chain connects TRBV9 to TRBJ1-1; unclear D gene. The germline V gene encodes CDR1 SGDLS and CDR2 YYNGEE. The CDR3 covers 12 residues. Between the trimmed V and J ends, which lost 3 bases and 1 base, there was a span of 4 bases. The CDR3 spells CASSGANTEAFF. CDR3 nucleotides: TGTGCCAGCAGCGGTGCGAACACTGAAGCTTTCTTT. Full variable domain (remainder filled in from reference TRBV9 and TRBJ1-1): DSGVTQTPKHLITATGQRVTLRCSPRSGDLSVYWYQQSLDQGLQFLIQYYNGEERAKGNILERFSAQQFPDLHSELNLSSLELGDSALYFCASSGANTEAFFGQGTRLTVV.

The gene calls are TRBV29-1 and TRBJ2-7, with TRBD1 identical over 7 bases. V was clipped by 7 bases and J by 2 bases; unmatched bases: 5. From germline, CDR1 is SQVTM and CDR2 ANQGSEA. The length of the CDR3 is 12 residues. The CDR3 sequence: CSATGNTYEQYF. CDR3 nucleotides: TGCAGCGCGACAGGGAATACCTACGAGCAGTACTTC.

The chain carries TRBV7-9 and TRBJ2-5; D gene unclear. This CDR3 has 14 amino acids. From germline, CDR1 is SEHNR and CDR2 FQNEAQ (reference sequence). V lost 4 bases, J lost 0 bases, and 9 bases lay in between. CDR3: CASSSDAHQETQYF. The DNA for the CDR3 is TGTGCCAGCAGCTCCGACGCCCACCAAGAGACCCAGTACTTC.

V usage is TRBV5-6 and J usage is TRBJ2-7, with D possibly being TRBD1 or TRBD2 (5 bases each). CDR1 is SGHDT and CDR2 is YYEEEE in the germline V gene. V shed 0 bases and J shed 4 bases, with 14 bases lying between them. The CDR3 consists of 15 residues. The CDR3, as DNA: TGTGCCAGCAGCTTGGCGGGACCTACCCTATACGAGCAGTACTTC. Translation gives CASSLAGPTLYEQYF.

This clonotype was counted only a few times. J is TRBJ2-3 and V is TRBV7-3; D not resolved. The CDR3 runs 14 residues. The V and J ends lost 0 bases and 2 bases respectively, with 6 bases between them. Germline V gene lookup returns CDR1 SGHTA and CDR2 FQGTGA. CDR3 sequence (DNA): TGTGCCAGCAGCTTAACGGGGTCCACAGATACGCAGTATTTT. Translated, it gives CASSLTGSTDTQYF.

V usage is TRBV7-3 and J usage is TRBJ2-3; D is possibly TRBD2 (6 bases). Looked up from germline, CDR1 is SGHTA and CDR2 is FQGTGA. The CDR3 spans 13 residues. With 6 bases removed from V and 5 bases from J, the gap between germline ends came to 12 bases. The CDR3 sequence: CASSLAVRDTQYF. The CDR3, as DNA: TGTGCCAGCAGTTTAGCGGTTAGAGATACGCAGTATTTT. The variable domain in full, completed from reference TRBV7-3 and TRBJ2-3, reads GAGVSQTPSNKVTEKGKYVELRCDPISGHTALYWYRQSLGQGPEFLIYFQGTGAADDSGLPNDRFFAVRPEGSVSTLKIQRTERGDSAVYLCASSLAVRDTQYFGPGTRLTVL.

The V gene is TRBV11-1, the J gene TRBJ2-5; a weak D match, TRBD2 (5 bases). The CDR3 extends over 14 amino acids. Germline assignment: CDR1 SGHAT and CDR2 FQDESV (reference sequence). V was cut by 0 bases and J by 4 bases, with 9 bases left in between. The CDR3 DNA follows: TGTGCCAGCAGCTTAGCGTCTGGGAGAGAGACCCAGTACTTC. Protein: CASSLASGRETQYF.

V usage is TRBV5-5 and J usage is TRBJ2-7; D gene ambiguous. The ends were cut back, 4 bases at V and 3 bases at J, with 11 bases in the middle. CDR1 and CDR2 (germline): SGHKS, YYEKEE (reference sequence). The CDR3 contains 13 residues. CDR3 in amino acids: CASSQRSHYEQYF. In nucleotides, the CDR3 is TGTGCCAGCAGCCAGAGAAGCCACTACGAGCAGTACTTC.

The chain combines TRBV29-1 with TRBJ2-6; TRBD1 matches 11 bases. In germline, CDR1 is SQVTM, CDR2 ANQGSEA. J gave up 1 base and V 4 bases, and 3 bases lay outside the gene matches. This CDR3 has 16 residues. Here the CDR3 reads CSVAGTGGSGANVLTF. The DNA for the CDR3 is TGCAGCGTTGCCGGGACAGGGGGATCTGGGGCCAACGTCCTGACTTTC.

Note on this clonotype: Relative to the germline gene, one junction end is altered; a read error may explain this. The gene calls are TRBV20-1 and TRBJ2-1; the D is unclear. Germline V gives CDR1 DFQATT, CDR2 SNEGSKA (reference sequence). CDR3 length: 13 residues. CDR3 nucleotide sequence: TGCAGTGGTCTTACGGGCTCCCACAATGAGCAGTTCTTC. Translation gives CSGLTGSHNEQFF.